This entry lists 30 T cell receptor beta chains sequenced from one sample in a study of blood T cell repertoires in COVID-19. Repertoires were generated with immunoSEQ multiplex PCR, while TCRdb's copy carries only in-frame clones and drops some. The profile shows fewer than 60,000 clones, about 83% of them singletons. The sequencing input was peripheral blood. The receptors were sampled from a human donor in a cohort sampled during active COVID-19.

The rearrangement links TRBV19 to TRBJ2-7; a possible D gene is TRBD2 (5 bases). This CDR3 is built from 16 residues. Germline CDR1 LNHDA, CDR2 SQIVND (reference sequence). Between the trimmed V and J ends, which lost 9 bases and 5 bases, there was a span of 26 bases. The CDR3 here is CASNKEDGPRLNEQYF. CDR3 sequence (DNA): TGTGCCAGCAACAAGGAGGACGGGCCAAGGTTAAACGAGCAGTACTTC.

This clone has only one observation. V gene TRBV4-1 combines with J gene TRBJ2-1; 7 bases fit TRBD2. Unmatched junction bases numbered 11, after V lost 1 base and J lost 8 bases. This CDR3 region has 16 residues. Germline V gives CDR1 MGHRA, CDR2 YSYEKL. The CDR3 DNA reads TGCGCCAGCAGCCAAGGGGCCACGCGGACTAGTGATGAGCAGTTCTTC. Its translation: CASSQGATRTSDEQFF.

The V call is TRBV10-3, the J call TRBJ1-4, with a weak D call TRBD1 (6 bases). Germline V gene lookup returns CDR1 ENHRY and CDR2 SYGVKD. The CDR3 contains 14 residues. V dropped 4 bases and J dropped 6 bases, with 12 bases sitting between them. The CDR3 DNA sequence: TGTGCCATCAGTGTGGACAGATCTTATGAAAAACTGTTTTTT. This sequence encodes CAISVDRSYEKLFF.

Sample share makes this clone medium-sized. V usage is TRBV11-3 and J usage is TRBJ1-6; D remains unclear. Per the germline V gene, CDR1 is SGHNT and CDR2 is YENEEA. The V gene lost 6 bases and the J gene lost 7 bases, with 10 bases spanning the gap. The length of the CDR3 is 13 residues. CDR3 amino acids: CASSAGGNSPLHF. In DNA, the CDR3 is TGTGCCAGCAGTGCGGGAGGGAATTCACCCCTCCACTTT.

The gene calls are TRBV2 and TRBJ1-1, with a tentative D call TRBD1 (6 bases). Trimming stripped 7 bases from V and 6 bases from J, with 15 bases between. Per germline, CDR1 SNHLY and CDR2 FYNNEI. The CDR3 has 13 residues. CDR3 bases: TGTGCCAGCAATATCAGGGGTGGGGCTGAAGCTTTCTTT. It translates to CASNIRGGAEAFF.

This chain connects TRBV5-1 to TRBJ2-4; 12 positions match TRBD2. The CDR3 sequence is 19 residues long. Germline loops: CDR1 SGHRS, CDR2 YFSETQ. Unmatched junction bases numbered 7, after V lost 0 bases and J lost 0 bases. The CDR3 spells CASSLVTSGSGVAKNIQYF. Here the CDR3 DNA reads TGCGCCAGCAGCTTGGTGACTAGCGGGAGCGGGGTAGCCAAAAACATTCAGTACTTC.

The CDR3 is CASSHDINFASGLPYISYEQYF. In nucleotides, the CDR3 is TGTGCCAGCAGCCATGACATAAACTTTGCCTCGGGACTACCTTATATCTCCTACGAGCAGTACTTC. The chain joins TRBV6-2 or TRBV6-3 to TRBJ2-7; TRBD2 matches at 7 bases. The CDR3 spans 22 residues. V lost 6 bases and J lost 0; bases outside the gene matches: 29. CDR1 and CDR2 from the germline V gene are MNHEY and SVGEGT.

The table lists this clone with a count of one. The chain is built from TRBV10-3 and TRBJ2-1; 12 nucleotides agree with TRBD1. This CDR3 has 17 amino acids. Germline assignment: CDR1 ENHRY and CDR2 SYGVKD. V trimming: 1 base; J trimming: 7 bases; junction bases outside the gene matches: 8. The CDR3 reads CAISEFGTGGSVNEQFF. Here the CDR3 DNA reads TGTGCCATCAGTGAGTTCGGGACAGGGGGCAGTGTGAATGAGCAGTTCTTC.

The rearrangement uses TRBV7-2 and TRBJ1-2; TRBD1 matches 7 bases. The junction had 8 bases not matched to a gene; V was cut back by 4 bases and J by 9 bases. Germline loops: CDR1 SGHTA, CDR2 FQGNSA. CDR3 size: 13 residues. CDR3 region: CASSSDRVRSYTF. For the CDR3, the DNA is TGTGCCAGCAGCTCCGACAGGGTACGAAGCTACACCTTC.

The chain uses TRBV7-2 and TRBJ2-1; 9 bases fit TRBD2. Germline CDR1 reads SGHTA; CDR2 reads FQGNSA. CDR3 length: 15 residues. The V and J ends lost 3 bases and 4 bases, in that order; junction bases with no gene match: 4. The CDR3 reads CASSFSGSKYNEQFF. The CDR3 DNA is TGTGCCAGCAGCTTTAGCGGGAGTAAGTACAATGAGCAGTTCTTC. Supplemented by reference TRBV7-2 and TRBJ2-1, the full variable domain reads GAGVSQSPSNKVTEKGKDVELRCDPISGHTALYWYRQSLGQGLEFLIYFQGNSAPDKSGLPSDRFSAERTGGSVSTLTIQRTQQEDSAVYLCASSFSGSKYNEQFFGPGTRLTVL.

The chain is built from TRBV11-2 and TRBJ2-3; D remains unclear. V dropped 4 bases and J dropped 4 bases, with 6 bases sitting between them. Per the germline V gene, CDR1 is SGHAT and CDR2 is FQNNGV. This CDR3 has 12 residues. The CDR3 here is CASSWQADTQYF. DNA for the CDR3: TGTGCCAGCAGCTGGCAGGCAGATACGCAGTATTTT.

This chain joins TRBV10-3 and TRBJ2-2, with D hard to call. Germline-derived CDR1 and CDR2 are ENHRY and SYGVKD. The CDR3 contains 14 residues. The CDR3 spells CVSIRSGNGGELFF. The CDR3 DNA sequence: TGTGTTTCTATCCGGTCGGGTAACGGCGGGGAGCTGTTTTTT.

This clone was detected a few times. The chain combines TRBV4-1 with TRBJ1-5; TRBD1 matches 9 bases. J was trimmed by 4 bases and V by 4 bases; bases with no gene match: 8. The germline V gene encodes CDR1 MGHRA and CDR2 YSYEKL. The CDR3 spans 16 residues. The chain's CDR3 is CASSPEDRGGNQPQHF. DNA of the CDR3: TGCGCCAGCAGCCCCGAGGACAGGGGAGGTAATCAGCCCCAGCATTTT.

The V gene is TRBV3-1 (or the pseudogene TRBV3-2), the J gene TRBJ2-1; D is perhaps TRBD2 (5 bases). The germline V gene has CDR1 LGHDT and CDR2 YNNKEL (reference sequence). CDR3 length equals 13 residues. V lost 3 bases and J lost 10, with 13 bases in between. In DNA, the CDR3 is TGTGCCAGCAGCCAGCGCGGAGGAGCGGAGCAGTTCTTC. It yields the protein CASSQRGGAEQFF.

The chain has TRBV5-5 and TRBJ2-5; tentative D call: TRBD1 (6 bases). V dropped 4 bases and J dropped 0 bases, with 13 bases sitting between them. The CDR3 has 15 amino acids. The germline gives CDR1 SGHKS, CDR2 YYEKEE (reference sequence). CDR3 residues: CASSLITGYQETQYF. CDR3 nucleotide sequence: TGTGCCAGCAGCCTAATAACAGGGTACCAAGAGACCCAGTACTTC.

The rearrangement uses TRBV19 and TRBJ2-3; D unresolved. This CDR3 has 11 residues. V dropped 4 bases and J dropped 5 bases, with 4 bases sitting between them. Germline CDR1 is LNHDA and CDR2 is SQIVND (reference sequence). CDR3 amino acids: CASSKLDTQYF. Here the CDR3 DNA reads TGTGCCAGTAGTAAACTAGATACGCAGTATTTT.

This clone appeared a few times. The rearrangement joins TRBV6-4 to TRBJ2-5; weak D call: TRBD1 (5 bases). This CDR3 has 13 residues. V shed 3 bases and J shed 1 base, with 6 bases lying between them. Per germline, CDR1 MRHNA and CDR2 SNTAGT. The CDR3, as DNA: TGTGCCAGCAGTGAACAGGCCCAAGAGACCCAGTACTTC. Its translation is CASSEQAQETQYF.

The chain carries TRBV2 and TRBJ2-2; possible D gene TRBD2, 5 bases. Germline CDR1 SNHLY, CDR2 FYNNEI. Trimming took off 7 bases at V and 5 bases at J, with 17 bases between the two ends. The CDR3 totals 15 residues. CDR3 amino acids: CASKPGLRSTGELFF. For the CDR3, the DNA is TGTGCCAGCAAGCCAGGACTCCGGTCTACCGGGGAGCTGTTTTTT.

This chain links TRBV7-2 with TRBJ1-1; TRBD1 is a possible D gene (6 bases). The CDR3 sequence is 15 residues long. CDR1 and CDR2 (germline): SGHTA, FQGNSA. Trimming took 4 bases from V and 0 from J, leaving 12 bases between them. The CDR3 nucleotides are TGTGCCAGCAGCTCGGGACAAAGTATGAACACTGAAGCTTTCTTT. It encodes CASSSGQSMNTEAFF.

The CDR3 loop is CASSLDFGSYNEQFF. The CDR3 DNA reads as TGTGCCAGCAGCTTGGACTTTGGCTCCTACAATGAGCAGTTCTTC. The chain recombines TRBV11-1 with TRBJ2-1, with TRBD2 as a possible D gene (5 bases). This CDR3 comprises 15 residues. Trimming pared 3 bases from V and 0 bases from J, leaving 9 bases between. Germline values: CDR1 SGHAT, CDR2 FQDESV (reference sequence).

The genes are TRBV18 and TRBJ2-7; 12 bases are a match to TRBD2. V lost 3 bases to trimming and J lost 0 bases; unmatched junction nucleotides: 3. CDR3 length: 16 amino acids. Germline CDR1 KGHSH, CDR2 LQKENI. The CDR3 sequence: CASSPVLAGGSYEQYF. DNA of the CDR3: TGTGCCAGCTCACCTGTACTAGCGGGGGGCTCCTACGAGCAGTACTTC.

This chain uses TRBV9 with TRBJ1-2; 7 nucleotides match TRBD1. The CDR3 runs to 14 residues. V lost 2 bases to trimming and J lost 8 bases; unmatched junction nucleotides: 9. Germline V lookup: CDR1 SGDLS, CDR2 YYNGEE. The CDR3 sequence is CASSVEGAFGGYTF. The CDR3 DNA follows: TGTGCCAGCAGCGTTGAGGGGGCCTTTGGCGGCTACACCTTC.

The chain has TRBV7-2 and TRBJ2-7, with D perhaps TRBD2 (5 bases). CDR1 is SGHTA, CDR2 FQGNSA, per germline. The CDR3 contains 14 residues. The V end lost 1 base, the J end lost 0 bases, and 7 bases lay between the germline ends. In DNA, the CDR3 is TGTGCCAGCAGCTTAGGGAGGTTCTCCTACGAGCAGTACTTC. This gives the protein CASSLGRFSYEQYF. Based on the CDR3 plus reference TRBV7-2 and TRBJ2-7, the full variable domain is GAGVSQSPSNKVTEKGKDVELRCDPISGHTALYWYRQSLGQGLEFLIYFQGNSAPDKSGLPSDRFSAERTGGSVSTLTIQRTQQEDSAVYLCASSLGRFSYEQYFGPGTRLTVT.

This clone was seen once. The chain couples TRBV19 to TRBJ2-1; 8 nucleotides align to TRBD2. Trimming took 8 bases from V and 5 from J; bases not matched to a gene: 5. Germline V gene sequence: CDR1 LNHDA, CDR2 SQIVND (reference sequence). The CDR3 consists of 13 residues. The CDR3 DNA is TGTGCCAGTGCTAGCGGGCGGGACAATGAGCAGTTCTTC. It translates to CASASGRDNEQFF.

This sequence joins TRBV6-5 and TRBJ2-5; D not certain. CDR3 size: 14 residues. Trimming shortened V by 2 bases and J by 0 bases, and 7 bases separated the two germline ends. The germline V gene has CDR1 MNHEY and CDR2 SVGAGI. CDR3 bases: TGTGCCAGCAGTTACGATAGCTACCAAGAGACCCAGTACTTC. This gives the protein CASSYDSYQETQYF.

DNA of the CDR3: TGTGCCAGTAGGGCGAACCGACAGGTCACTGAAAAACTGTTTTTT. Encoded protein: CASRANRQVTEKLFF. The chain employs TRBV19 and TRBJ1-4, with D possibly TRBD1 on 6 matching bases. V was cut by 6 bases and J by 7 bases, with 18 bases left in between. The CDR3 length is 15 residues. The germline V gene encodes CDR1 LNHDA and CDR2 SQIVND (reference sequence).

This sequence joins TRBV4-1 and TRBJ2-3, with 14 positions matching TRBD2. The CDR3 contains 15 residues. V shed 6 bases and J 9 bases; nucleotides not matched to a gene: 8. CDR1 and CDR2 from the germline V gene are MGHRA and YSYEKL. In nucleotides, the CDR3 is TGCGCCAGCAGTCCCGGGACTAGCGGGAGAGACACGCAGTATTTT. It translates to CASSPGTSGRDTQYF.

The chain couples TRBV6-5 to TRBJ2-5, with TRBD2 matching over 12 bases. The CDR3 consists of 15 residues. V lost 5 bases, J lost 6 bases, and 7 bases stayed unmatched. CDR1 is MNHEY, CDR2 SVGAGI, per germline. The CDR3 protein is CASSKTSGGRKTQYF. The CDR3 DNA sequence: TGTGCCAGCAGTAAGACTAGCGGGGGAAGAAAGACCCAGTACTTC.

This clone has only one observation. The chain links TRBV19 to TRBJ2-5; weak D call: TRBD1 (6 bases). Trimming took off 2 bases at V and 2 bases at J, with 12 bases between the two ends. Germline V gives CDR1 LNHDA, CDR2 SQIVND (reference sequence). The CDR3 is made up of 15 amino acids. As DNA, the CDR3 is TGTGCCAGTAGTATAAGGTGGACAGTACAAGAGACCCAGTACTTC. Protein sequence: CASSIRWTVQETQYF. Combining the CDR3 with reference TRBV19 and TRBJ2-5 gives the whole variable domain DGGITQSPKYLFRKEGQNVTLSCEQNLNHDAMYWYRQDPGQGLRLIYYSQIVNDFQKGDIAEGYSVSREKKESFPLTVTSAQKNPTAFYLCASSIRWTVQETQYFGPGTRLLVL.

The chain couples TRBV27 to TRBJ2-3, with 10 bases identical to TRBD2. CDR1 is MNHEY and CDR2 is SMNVEV in the germline V gene (reference sequence). Trimming took 1 base from V and 2 from J; bases not matched to a gene: 6. The CDR3 is 17 amino acids. CDR3 sequence: CASSLLASGGFTDTQYF. CDR3 DNA sequence: TGTGCCAGCAGTTTATTGGCTAGCGGGGGTTTCACAGATACGCAGTATTTT.